The 13 T cell receptor beta chains given below trace back to one sample, sequenced in a study of cytomegalovirus exposure and HLA in healthy donors (TCRdb year 2017). Receptor amplification or capture employed the immunoSEQ multiplex PCR assay. A mixture of 60 forward primers for TCR Vbeta segments and 13 reverse primers for TCR Jbeta segments was used in the multiplex PCR. TCRdb provides this immuneACCESS table in a form limited to in-frame rearrangements. Some clones are lacking; in checked studies, under half of them reflect an unresolved V gene, and why the rest are absent is not known. The sample table lists over 90,000 clones, roughly 73% of them with a count of one. About 3.5% of the sample is in the top ten clones. Sequencing was done on a sample of PBMCs. Every receptor here comes from a man between 40 and 49 years old in good health and CMV-seronegative.

The CDR3 DNA follows: TGCGCCAGCAGCTTGTCGGGGGATTCACCCCTCCACTTT. Translation gives CASSLSGDSPLHF. This chain joins TRBV5-1 and TRBJ1-6; possibly TRBD1 for D (5 bases). Germline CDR1 is SGHRS and CDR2 is YFSETQ. CDR3 length: 13 residues. The V end was cut by 1 base, the J end by 8 bases, with 7 bases between.

The CDR3, as DNA: TGTGCCAGCAGTATAGGGGCAGATGGCTACACCTTC. It translates to CASSIGADGYTF. The rearrangement links TRBV25-1 to TRBJ1-2, with TRBD1 as a possible D gene (5 bases). The CDR3 has 12 amino acids. In germline, CDR1 is MGHDK, CDR2 SYGVNS. The V end was cut by 5 bases, the J end by 6 bases, with 10 bases between.

In its sample, this clone was seen a few times. The chain has TRBV2 and TRBJ2-2, with D unclear. V gave up 3 bases and J gave up 5 bases, with 10 bases separating them. The CDR3 totals 14 residues. Germline V gene data show CDR1 as SNHLY and CDR2 as FYNNEI. The CDR3 DNA reads TGTGCCAGCAGTGAGGTCCTTGAGACCGGGGAGCTGTTTTTT. Its protein product is CASSEVLETGELFF.

J is TRBJ1-1 and V is TRBV30; 10 bases are a match to TRBD1. After removal of 4 bases from V and 0 bases from J, the junction contained 11 bases not matched to a gene. The germline CDR1 and CDR2 sequences are GTSNPN and SVGIG (reference sequence). CDR3 size: 17 residues. The DNA for the CDR3 is TGTGCCTGGATCGCCCGGGACAGGGGAGTTTTGAACACTGAAGCTTTCTTT. The encoded protein is CAWIARDRGVLNTEAFF.

This clone has just a few counts. The rearrangement uses TRBV5-4 and TRBJ2-3; 8 bases agree with TRBD2. Unmatched junction bases numbered 8, after V lost 4 bases and J lost 1 base. Germline CDR1 reads SGHNT; CDR2 reads YYREEE (reference sequence). The CDR3 has 16 amino acids. CDR3 protein: CASSRNGGAGTDTQYF. As DNA, the CDR3 is TGTGCCAGCAGCAGAAACGGGGGGGCCGGCACAGATACGCAGTATTTT.

A remark on this clone: Given a much more abundant clone one base away, this may be a read error. The chain has TRBV2 and TRBJ2-2; possible D gene TRBD1, 6 bases. Germline CDR1 SNHLY, CDR2 FYNNEI. The CDR3 covers 13 residues. The V end lost 8 bases, the J end lost 3 bases, and 10 bases lay between the germline ends. DNA of the CDR3: TGTGCCAGCCGGGCAGGGGACACCGGGGAGCTGTTTTTT. Protein: CASRAGDTGELFF.

The chain carries TRBV6-5 and TRBJ2-1, with TRBD1 matching over 7 bases. Trimming cost V 6 bases and J 4 bases; bases outside gene matches: 3. This CDR3 has 13 amino acids. Germline CDR1 MNHEY, CDR2 SVGAGI. Here the CDR3 reads CASRRDSYNEQFF. In DNA form, the CDR3 reads TGTGCCAGCAGGAGGGACAGTTACAATGAGCAGTTCTTC.

The rearrangement links TRBV4-3 to TRBJ2-1, with 7 bases identical to TRBD1. CDR3 length: 17 amino acids. The V gene's germline CDR1 is LGHNA and CDR2 YSLEER. V shed 2 bases, J shed 0 bases, and the junction held 7 bases outside the gene matches. The chain's CDR3 is CASSQLTGASSYNEQFF. As DNA, the CDR3 is TGCGCCAGCAGCCAACTTACAGGGGCCTCCTCCTACAATGAGCAGTTCTTC.

There are a few counts of this clone. This chain joins TRBV11-2 and TRBJ2-5; D may be TRBD2 (5 bases). This CDR3 has 14 amino acids. Trimming shortened V by 1 base and J by 5 bases, and 11 bases separated the two germline ends. Germline CDR1 is SGHAT and CDR2 is FQNNGV. The CDR3, as DNA: TGTGCCAGCAGCTTAGGTCCTAGCTTGGAGACCCAGTACTTC. It is translated as CASSLGPSLETQYF.

CDR3: CASSFQVGQAPDTQYF. CDR3 bases: TGCGCCAGCAGCTTTCAGGTTGGTCAGGCACCAGATACGCAGTATTTT. The rearrangement links TRBV5-1 to TRBJ2-3; no firm D call. V shed 2 bases and J shed 4 bases, with 17 bases lying between them. Per the germline V gene, CDR1 is SGHRS and CDR2 is YFSETQ. The CDR3 runs 16 residues.

The rearrangement joins TRBV28 to TRBJ2-1; 7 bases map to TRBD1. This CDR3 comprises 12 residues. Germline V gives CDR1 MDHEN, CDR2 SYDVKM. V shed 10 bases and J 2 bases; nucleotides not matched to a gene: 2. CDR3 sequence: CAIGQAYNEQFF. The CDR3, as DNA: TGTGCCATAGGACAGGCCTACAATGAGCAGTTCTTC.

This chain links TRBV7-2 with TRBJ1-4; the D is unclear. Germline CDR1 is SGHTA and CDR2 is FQGNSA. V was shortened by 1 base and J by 1 base, with 7 bases between the two germline ends. The CDR3 runs to 15 residues. This CDR3 is CASSLGPGTNEKLFF. CDR3 bases: TGTGCCAGCAGCTTAGGTCCGGGAACTAATGAAAAACTGTTTTTT.

This chain links TRBV10-2 with TRBJ2-1; tentative D call: TRBD2 (6 bases). The CDR3 is made up of 12 amino acids. V lost 6 bases and J lost 8, with 11 bases in between. Looked up from germline, CDR1 is WSHSY and CDR2 is SAAADI. This CDR3 is CASRRLEDEQFF. CDR3 nucleotides: TGCGCCAGCAGAAGACTAGAGGATGAGCAGTTCTTC.